This entry features one T cell receptor beta chain sequence. Its antigen is not known. Between the trimmed V and J ends, which lost 10 bases and 3 bases, there was a span of 17 bases. CDR1 and CDR2 from the germline V gene are LNHDA and SQIVND (reference sequence). CDR3 length: 14 amino acids. This entry is derived from a study of shared clonotypes between healthy human individuals. Findings of the study overall: Some clonotypes were shared by all four sorted-subset donors, while others were not shared. The non-shared ones had lower generation probabilities than the shared ones.

Produced via immunoSEQ multiplex PCR; TCRdb's table is partial and in-frame only. The sample includes around 2.3 million clones, about 94% of them seen just once. This TCR came from a young man in good health. The chain links TRBV19 to TRBJ2-3; possibly TRBD1 or TRBD2 for D (6 bases each). The sample comprised naive CD4+ T cells sorted from blood. Subset here: CD45RA+ positively selected. The CDR3 spells CATRGGMRTDTQYF. The CDR3 region has the DNA TGTGCCACCAGGGGCGGGATGAGGACAGATACGCAGTATTTT.